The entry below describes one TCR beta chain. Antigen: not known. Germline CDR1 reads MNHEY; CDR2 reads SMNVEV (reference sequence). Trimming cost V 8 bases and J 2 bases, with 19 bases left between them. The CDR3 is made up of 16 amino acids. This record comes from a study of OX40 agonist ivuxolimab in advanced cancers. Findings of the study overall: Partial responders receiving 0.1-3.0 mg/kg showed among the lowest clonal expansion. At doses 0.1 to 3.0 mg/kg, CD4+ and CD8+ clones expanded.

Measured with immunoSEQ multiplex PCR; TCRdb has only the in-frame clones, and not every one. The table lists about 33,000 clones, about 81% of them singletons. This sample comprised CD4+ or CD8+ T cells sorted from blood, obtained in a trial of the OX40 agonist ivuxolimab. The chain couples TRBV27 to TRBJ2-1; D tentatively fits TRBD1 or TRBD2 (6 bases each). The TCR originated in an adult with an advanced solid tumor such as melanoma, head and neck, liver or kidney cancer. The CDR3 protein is CASGNGRGHPYNEQFF. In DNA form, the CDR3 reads TGTGCCAGCGGAAACGGGCGGGGACACCCCTACAATGAGCAGTTCTTC.